A selection of T cell receptor beta chains follows, all from one sample in a study of blood T cells in healthy people across ages. MiXCR, applied by TCRdb to the 5' RACE reads, yields one record per CDR3 protein. The data hold more than 1,400,000 distinct CDR3 sequences, with roughly 45% observed a single time. The sequenced material came from blood. The receptors originated from a woman between 18 and 29 years old in good health. The CDR3 runs from the conserved cysteine through the conserved F or W. Fields, in order: V gene, clone size, CDR3 length, J gene, D gene, CDR3 DNA, CDR3 protein. D genes are given only for firm matches. Not all rows give a size; the values are once, few, many and, for expanded clones, a class.

TRBV21-1	-	17	TRBJ2-5	-	TGTGCCAGCAGCAAAGATCGGCTAGCGGGAGTCCGGGAGACCCAGTACTTC	CASSKDRLAGVRETQYF
TRBV29-1	few	13	TRBJ2-3	TRBD1	TGCAGCGTTGGGGTAGGGGGCGCAGATACGCAGTATTTT	CSVGVGGADTQYF
TRBV25-1	few	18	TRBJ2-2	TRBD1	TGTGCCAGCAGCCACGGACAGGGGGCGAACCAAGACACCGGGGAGCTGTTTTTT	CASSHGQGANQDTGELFF
TRBV12-3/TRBV12-4	-	13	TRBJ1-2	-	TGTGCCAGCAGTTTAGCGGGGGGCGTTGGCTACACCTTC	CASSLAGGVGYTF
TRBV6-5	few	14	TRBJ1-2	-	TGTGCCAGCAGCGCCACCGGAGGGAACTATGGCTACACCTTC	CASSATGGNYGYTF
TRBV28	-	14	TRBJ1-2	-	TGTGCCAGCAGTTTTATAGGCTTCAACTATGGCTACACCTTC	CASSFIGFNYGYTF
TRBV6-2/TRBV6-3	many	11	TRBJ2-1	-	TGTGCCAGCAGTCCTGCTAATGAGCAGTTCTTC	CASSPANEQFF
TRBV28	few	14	TRBJ2-5	TRBD1	TGTGCCAGCAGTGCGACAGGGTTGTATGGTGACCAGTACTTC	CASSATGLYGDQYF
TRBV12-3/TRBV12-4	-	15	TRBJ1-4	TRBD1	TGTGCCAGCACCGACTCGACAGGGGGTGATGAAAAACTGTTTTTT	CASTDSTGGDEKLFF
TRBV28	few	17	TRBJ2-3	-	TGTGCCAGCAGTTTAGTTCAGGGCATTAGGCCTACAGATACGCAGTATTTT	CASSLVQGIRPTDTQYF
TRBV20-1	-	16	TRBJ2-3	TRBD2	TGCAGTGCTCCAACCACTCCGGGACTAGTCTCAGATACGCAGTATTTT	CSAPTTPGLVSDTQYF
TRBV2	-	15	TRBJ1-6	TRBD1	TGTGCCAGCAACGAGGACAGGGGAAAAGGCTCACCCCTCCACTTT	CASNEDRGKGSPLHF
TRBV20-1	-	13	TRBJ2-1	TRBD2	TGCAGTGCCTGGACTAGCGGGGCAAATGAGCAGTTCTTC	CSAWTSGANEQFF
TRBV9	many	12	TRBJ1-2	-	TGTGCCAGCAGCGTAGAGGGCTATGGCTACACCTTC	CASSVEGYGYTF
TRBV12-3/TRBV12-4	-	15	TRBJ1-2	-	TGTGCCAGCAGCCCCGCCGGGGGCCAACTGGGAAGCTACACCTTC	CASSPAGGQLGSYTF
TRBV5-1	-	16	TRBJ2-1	TRBD2	TGCGCCAGCAGCTTGGAGGCTAGCGGGAAGTACGATGAGCAGTTCTTC	CASSLEASGKYDEQFF
TRBV6-6	-	19	TRBJ1-6	-	TGTGCCAGCAGCCCCCAGACGGGCAGCCGACGCTCCTATAATTCACCCCTCCACTTT	CASSPQTGSRRSYNSPLHF
TRBV20-1	few	17	TRBJ2-3	TRBD2	TGCAGTGCTAGGGCGGCAGCTAGCGGGGCTAGCACAGATACGCAGTATTTT	CSARAAASGASTDTQYF
TRBV6-5	few	15	TRBJ2-5	-	TGTGCCAGCAGTTACTCCCTGTTACGGCCAGAGACCCAGTACTTC	CASSYSLLRPETQYF
TRBV20-1	-	15	TRBJ1-1	-	TGCAGTGGAACAACGGCAGGAGGGCCCAGCACTGAAGCTTTCTTT	CSGTTAGGPSTEAFF
TRBV7-2	-	14	TRBJ2-5	TRBD2	TGTGCCGGTTTAGCGGGAGCGAGCTCAGGGACCCAGTACTTC	CAGLAGASSGTQYF
TRBV15	few	15	TRBJ2-1	-	TGTGCCACCAGCAGAGATAAGGGGGCCTACAATGAGCAGTTCTTC	CATSRDKGAYNEQFF